Below, 5 T cell receptor beta chains from the same sample are listed, as sequenced in a study of technical replicates of blood from several donors. The data were produced by immunoSEQ multiplex PCR, yet TCRdb's version contains in-frame clones alone and is incomplete. The profile shows about 56,000 clones, 93% of them singletons. The sequenced sample was PBMCs. These receptors were obtained from a human donor in good health. Some clones in this sample may be carry-over from other donors' samples.

This clone was seen once. The gene calls are TRBV2 and TRBJ1-2, with TRBD1 identical over 7 bases. CDR1 SNHLY and CDR2 FYNNEI come from the germline V gene. This CDR3 has 13 residues. V gave up 8 bases and J gave up 3 bases; unmatched junction bases: 6. CDR3 residues: CASPWTGDYGYTF. CDR3 sequence (DNA): TGTGCCAGCCCCTGGACAGGAGACTATGGCTACACCTTC.

The chain combines TRBV5-1 with TRBJ1-4; D gene uncertain. This CDR3 has 14 amino acids. Deletions cut 0 bases from V and 4 bases from J, with 7 bases between. Germline V gene sequence: CDR1 SGHRS, CDR2 YFSETQ. CDR3 in amino acids: CASSLGQYNEKLFF. CDR3 sequence (DNA): TGCGCCAGCAGCTTGGGGCAGTATAATGAAAAACTGTTTTTT.

The count of this clone is one. The J gene is TRBJ2-7, the V gene TRBV28; 8 nucleotides match TRBD2. Germline V CDR1 and CDR2: MDHEN, SYDVKM. Trimming removed 6 bases from V and 2 bases from J; junction bases left unmatched: 9. This CDR3 region has 15 residues. The CDR3 sequence: CASRRLAGGAYEQYF. The CDR3 nucleotides read TGTGCCAGCAGGCGGCTCGCGGGGGGTGCCTACGAGCAGTACTTC.

The rearrangement links TRBV5-1 to TRBJ1-3, with D tentatively TRBD1 (6 bases). The germline V gene encodes CDR1 SGHRS and CDR2 YFSETQ. CDR3 length equals 13 residues. With 2 bases removed from V and 4 bases from J, the gap between germline ends came to 7 bases. CDR3 sequence (DNA): TGCGCCAGCAGCTTTGGACAGGGAAACACCATATATTTT. Protein: CASSFGQGNTIYF.

This chain joins TRBV10-1 and TRBJ2-7, with 11 bases lining up with TRBD1. The CDR3 sequence is 15 residues long. Germline trimming cut 7 bases from V and 2 bases from J; bases unmatched to any gene: 7. In germline, CDR1 is WNHNN, CDR2 SYGVQD (reference sequence). The CDR3 bases are TGCGCCAGCATCCACGCGGGACAGGGGGCCTACGAGCAGTACTTC. It specifies CASIHAGQGAYEQYF.